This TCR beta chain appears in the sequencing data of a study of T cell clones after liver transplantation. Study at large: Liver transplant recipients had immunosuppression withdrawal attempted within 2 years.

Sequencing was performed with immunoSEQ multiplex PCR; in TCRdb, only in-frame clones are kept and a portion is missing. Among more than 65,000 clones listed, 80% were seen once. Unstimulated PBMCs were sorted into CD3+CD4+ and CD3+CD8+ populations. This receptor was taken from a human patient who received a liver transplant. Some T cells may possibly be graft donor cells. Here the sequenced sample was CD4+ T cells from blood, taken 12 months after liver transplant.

CDR3 loop: CASSRMTGRYTEAFF. DNA for the CDR3: TGTGCCAGCAGCCGAATGACAGGGCGTTACACTGAAGCTTTCTTT. The chain employs TRBV5-4 and TRBJ1-1; TRBD1 matches 7 bases. Germline-derived CDR1 and CDR2 are SGHNT and YYREEE (reference sequence). This CDR3 is 15 amino acids long. V lost 4 bases and J lost 3; bases outside the gene matches: 9.